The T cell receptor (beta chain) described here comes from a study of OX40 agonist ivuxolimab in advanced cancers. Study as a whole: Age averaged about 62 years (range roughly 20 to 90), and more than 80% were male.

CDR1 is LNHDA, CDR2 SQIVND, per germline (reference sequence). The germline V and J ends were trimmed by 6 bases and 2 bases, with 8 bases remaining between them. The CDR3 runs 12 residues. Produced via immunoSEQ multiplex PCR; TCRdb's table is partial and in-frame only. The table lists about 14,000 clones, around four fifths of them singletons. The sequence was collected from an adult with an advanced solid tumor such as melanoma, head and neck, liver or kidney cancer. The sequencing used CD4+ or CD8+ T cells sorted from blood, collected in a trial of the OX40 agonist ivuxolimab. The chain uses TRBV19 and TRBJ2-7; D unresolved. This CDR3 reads CASSSITYEQYF. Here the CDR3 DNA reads TGTGCCAGTAGCTCGATAACCTACGAGCAGTACTTC.